These 7 T cell receptor beta chains were sequenced from one sample in a study of early T cells in non-severe SARS-CoV-2 infection. TCRdb passed the 5' RACE reads through MiXCR, listing each CDR3 protein once. The repertoire holds around 37,000 distinct CDR3 sequences, with 9% as singletons. The sequenced sample was whole blood. The receptor set was obtained from an adult who was a healthcare worker with PCR-confirmed SARS-CoV-2 infection or an uninfected control (not recorded which).

This clonotype was found many times. This chain joins TRBV7-3 and TRBJ2-1; 11 bases match TRBD1. In germline, CDR1 is SGHTA, CDR2 FQGTGA. V was clipped by 4 bases and J by 10 bases; unmatched bases: 9. The CDR3 spans 15 residues. This CDR3 reads CASSSDRGLWREQFF. In nucleotides, the CDR3 is TGTGCCAGCAGCTCGGACAGGGGGCTGTGGAGGGAGCAGTTCTTC.

This clonotype showed up many times. The chain combines TRBV6-2 or TRBV6-3 with TRBJ1-1; D possibly corresponds to TRBD1 (6 bases). There are 14 residues in the CDR3. V gave up 5 bases and J gave up 5 bases, with 15 bases separating them. Germline values: CDR1 MNHEY, CDR2 SVGEGT. This chain's CDR3 is CASSRRQVATEAFF. The CDR3 region has the DNA TGTGCCAGCAGTAGAAGACAGGTAGCGACTGAAGCTTTCTTT.

The chain links TRBV6-5 to TRBJ2-3, with 7 bases aligning to TRBD1. The CDR3 is 14 amino acids. Looked up from germline, CDR1 is MNHEY and CDR2 is SVGAGI. J was trimmed by 2 bases and V by 5 bases; bases with no gene match: 4. In nucleotides, the CDR3 is TGTGCCAGCAGTGCGGACAGGCTCACAGATACGCAGTATTTT. Its protein product is CASSADRLTDTQYF.

The table lists this clonotype with many counts. The chain combines TRBV5-1 with TRBJ2-5; 12 bases agree with TRBD1. The CDR3 loop spans 15 amino acids. V lost 1 base and J lost 9; bases outside the gene matches: 7. CDR1 SGHRS and CDR2 YFSETQ come from the germline V gene. The CDR3: CASSLMGTGGQAQYF. CDR3 nucleotide sequence: TGCGCCAGCAGCTTGATGGGGACAGGGGGCCAGGCCCAGTACTTC. Looking up the rest from reference TRBV5-1 and TRBJ2-5 gives the full variable domain: KAGVTQTPRYLIKTRGQQVTLSCSPISGHRSVSWYQQTPGQGLQFLFEYFSETQRNKGNFPGRFSGRQFSNSRSEMNVSTLELGDSALYLCASSLMGTGGQAQYFGPGTRLLVL.

This clonotype was found many times. The gene calls are TRBV12-3 or TRBV12-4 and TRBJ1-1; maybe TRBD1 (5 bases). The CDR3 sequence is 14 residues long. Trimming pared 5 bases from V and 6 bases from J, leaving 16 bases between. The CDR3 here is CASSPFGRGAEAFF. CDR3 nucleotide sequence: TGTGCCAGCAGTCCTTTCGGGAGGGGCGCTGAAGCTTTCTTT.

This clonotype occurred many times. The genes are TRBV7-2 and TRBJ1-4, with D possibly TRBD1 on 5 matching bases. This CDR3 comprises 15 residues. V lost 0 bases, J lost 8 bases, and 13 bases lay in between. The V gene's germline CDR1 is SGHTA and CDR2 FQGNSA. CDR3 nucleotides: TGTGCCAGCAGCTTAGCGGGACTCCCGCGGGAAAAACTGTTTTTT. This gives the protein CASSLAGLPREKLFF.

Remarks on this clonotype: A much bigger clone sits one base away, suggesting this may be a read error. The conserved phenylalanine or tryptophan normally closing the CDR3 is absent here, so this likely arose from a read error. This sequence joins TRBV11-3 and TRBJ2-7, with 9 bases identical to TRBD1. Germline V gene lookup returns CDR1 SGHNT and CDR2 YENEEA. CDR3 length: 16 amino acids. J gave up 1 base and V 7 bases, and 11 bases lay outside the gene matches. Here the CDR3 reads CASTQRDRVYSYEQYS. The CDR3 DNA reads TGTGCCAGCACCCAGAGGGACAGGGTTTATTCCTACGAGCAGTACTCC.